This T cell receptor beta chain was found in a study of early T cells in non-severe SARS-CoV-2 infection. This CDR3 is 14 amino acids long. Germline V lookup: CDR1 LGHDT, CDR2 YNNKEL (reference sequence). The trim removed 4 bases at V and 7 bases at J, leaving 5 bases unmatched. As part of library construction, unique molecular identifiers were attached to individual cDNA molecules. TCRdb processed the 5' RACE reads anew with MiXCR; each CDR3 protein has one entry. The sample records under 85,000 distinct CDR3 sequences, 11% to 15% being singletons. This receptor was identified in an adult who was a healthcare worker with PCR-confirmed SARS-CoV-2 infection or an uninfected control (not recorded which). The chain joins TRBV3-1 to TRBJ2-7, with 12 nucleotides matching TRBD2. Sequencing used whole blood. As DNA, the CDR3 is TGTGCCAGCAGCCCTTGGACTAGCGGGGCGGAGCAGTACTTC. Its translation is CASSPWTSGAEQYF.